The 27 T cell receptor beta chains reported below all come from one sample, sequenced in a study of blood T cell repertoires in COVID-19. Clones were sequenced by immunoSEQ multiplex PCR, and TCRdb holds only the in-frame ones, with some missing. The sample contains approximately 470,000 clones, over 75% of which appear only once. Material: peripheral blood. These receptors were taken from a human donor in a cohort sampled during active COVID-19.

The chain employs TRBV5-1 and TRBJ2-1; 7 bases are shared with TRBD2. The CDR3 length is 12 residues. Germline loops: CDR1 SGHRS, CDR2 YFSETQ. V shed 4 bases and J 10 bases; nucleotides not matched to a gene: 5. The CDR3 nucleotides are TGCGCCAGCAGCACATCGGGACTAGAGCAGTTCTTC. Its translation is CASSTSGLEQFF.

V and J are TRBV14 and TRBJ2-1, with no clear D. The V and J ends lost 1 base and 4 bases respectively, with 5 bases between them. The CDR3 sequence is 13 residues long. Germline V gene lookup returns CDR1 SGHDN and CDR2 FVKESK. The CDR3 loop reads CASSQGLYNEQFF. The DNA for the CDR3 is TGTGCCAGCAGCCAAGGTCTTTACAATGAGCAGTTCTTC.

This clone was counted only a few times. CDR3 protein: CASSVRDSPSYEQYF. Here the CDR3 DNA reads TGTGCCAGCAGCGTACGAGACAGCCCCTCCTACGAGCAGTACTTC. The chain joins TRBV9 to TRBJ2-7; possibly TRBD1 for D (5 bases). Per the germline V gene, CDR1 is SGDLS and CDR2 is YYNGEE. There are 15 residues in the CDR3. V was cut by 1 base and J by 0 bases, with 11 bases left in between.

The V gene is TRBV7-8, the J gene TRBJ1-5, with D tentatively TRBD1 (5 bases). This CDR3 spans 15 amino acids. With 5 bases removed from V and 1 base from J, the gap between germline ends came to 12 bases. Germline V gene data show CDR1 as SGHVS and CDR2 as FQNEAQ. CDR3 nucleotide sequence: TGTGCCAGCAGCCCGACGGGGGTGAGCAATCAGCCCCAGCATTTT. It translates to CASSPTGVSNQPQHF. Using reference TRBV7-8 and TRBJ1-5 for the parts outside the CDR3, the full variable domain is GAGVSQSPRYKVAKRGQDVALRCDPISGHVSLFWYQQALGQGPEFLTYFQNEAQLDKSGLPSDRFFAERPEGSVSTLKIQRTQQEDSAVYLCASSPTGVSNQPQHFGDGTRLSIL.

This clone occurred once. The chain joins TRBV28 to TRBJ1-1; TRBD1 matches at 7 bases. Unmatched junction bases numbered 1, after V lost 2 bases and J lost 4 bases. Germline CDR1 and CDR2: MDHEN and SYDVKM. The CDR3 is 13 amino acids. The CDR3 spells CASSLNRGTEAFF. CDR3 in DNA: TGTGCCAGCAGTTTAAACAGGGGCACTGAAGCTTTCTTT.

The V gene is TRBV6-5, the J gene TRBJ1-5, with a possible D match to TRBD1 (5 bases). Germline V gene lookup returns CDR1 MNHEY and CDR2 SVGAGI. The CDR3 consists of 15 residues. V lost 10 bases and J 4 bases, leaving 20 bases between the germline ends. The CDR3 DNA sequence: TGTGCCACCCTTGGGAACAGGCGAGTTAATCAGCCCCAGCATTTT. This codes for CATLGNRRVNQPQHF.

The chain employs TRBV30 and TRBJ1-2; D gene uncertain. V lost 1 base and J lost 9, with 9 bases in between. CDR3 length: 11 amino acids. Germline CDR1 reads GTSNPN; CDR2 reads SVGIG (reference sequence). The CDR3 protein is CAWSGARSYTF. The CDR3 region has the DNA TGTGCCTGGAGTGGGGCCAGGAGCTACACCTTC. Filled out from reference TRBV30 and TRBJ1-2, the complete variable domain reads SQTIHQWPATLVQPVGSPLSLECTVEGTSNPNLYWYRQAAGRGLQLLFYSVGIGQISSEVPQNLSASRPQDRQFILSSKKLLLSDSGFYLCAWSGARSYTFGSGTRLTVV.

V gene TRBV6-5 combines with J gene TRBJ2-1; TRBD1 aligns across 7 bases. Germline trimming cut 7 bases from V and 5 bases from J; bases unmatched to any gene: 8. CDR1 MNHEY and CDR2 SVGAGI come from the germline V gene. This CDR3 contains 14 residues. CDR3: CASIRQGVHNEQFF. Written as DNA, the CDR3 is TGTGCCAGCATCCGTCAGGGGGTCCACAATGAGCAGTTCTTC.

The genes are TRBV7-9 and TRBJ2-3, with 8 nucleotides matching TRBD2. Germline V CDR1 and CDR2: SEHNR, FQNEAQ (reference sequence). This CDR3 spans 16 amino acids. J was trimmed by 2 bases and V by 1 base; bases with no gene match: 5. As DNA, the CDR3 is TGTGCCAGCAGCTTAGGAGTAGCGGGAATCACAGATACGCAGTATTTT. Protein product: CASSLGVAGITDTQYF.

The chain couples TRBV6-2 or TRBV6-3 to TRBJ1-2; 7 nucleotides agree with TRBD1. J gave up 8 bases and V 2 bases, and 8 bases lay outside the gene matches. Germline V gene sequence: CDR1 MNHEY, CDR2 SVGEGT. The CDR3 sequence is 14 residues long. The CDR3 nucleotides are TGTGCCAGCAGTTACATCCAGGGGGAACGAGGCTACACCTTC. This encodes CASSYIQGERGYTF.

This chain links TRBV5-1 with TRBJ1-1, with TRBD1 as a possible D gene (5 bases). Deletions cut 4 bases from V and 3 bases from J, with 16 bases between. Germline V gene data show CDR1 as SGHRS and CDR2 as YFSETQ. This CDR3 spans 15 amino acids. The CDR3 DNA follows: TGCGCCAGCAGCGCGGACGGGGGAAGTGACACTGAAGCTTTCTTT. This translates into CASSADGGSDTEAFF.

In its sample, this clone was seen a few times. V and J are TRBV7-2 and TRBJ2-7, with 9 bases matching TRBD2. V gave up 5 bases and J gave up 5 bases; unmatched junction bases: 7. Germline assignment: CDR1 SGHTA and CDR2 FQGNSA. This CDR3 region has 14 residues. In nucleotides, the CDR3 is TGTGCCAGCAGCAGGACTAGCGACAAGAACGAGCAGTACTTC. It yields the protein CASSRTSDKNEQYF.

The chain combines TRBV6-5 with TRBJ2-7; 8 bases match TRBD1. With 0 bases clipped from V and 6 bases from J, the junction kept 7 bases outside the gene matches. Per germline, CDR1 MNHEY and CDR2 SVGAGI. This CDR3 contains 15 residues. CDR3 sequence reads: CASSYSRTGTSEQYF. The DNA for the CDR3 is TGTGCCAGCAGTTACTCTAGGACAGGGACCTCCGAGCAGTACTTC.

This chain links TRBV25-1 with TRBJ1-2; D not resolved. CDR3 length: 12 amino acids. Trimming took off 5 bases at V and 2 bases at J, with 6 bases between the two ends. Germline V gene data show CDR1 as MGHDK and CDR2 as SYGVNS. The CDR3 is CASSPGNYGYTF. The CDR3 DNA is TGTGCCAGCAGTCCGGGGAACTATGGCTACACCTTC.

The chain employs TRBV7-2 and TRBJ2-1, with 8 bases matching TRBD2. J lost 12 bases, V lost 5 bases, and 27 bases had no gene match. Per the germline V gene, CDR1 is SGHTA and CDR2 is FQGNSA. The CDR3 length is 19 residues. The CDR3 DNA sequence: TGTGCCAGCAGCCCGGGGGGGCGAAACGGGGGAGGAGCATTGGTGGGGCAGTTCTTC. The encoded protein is CASSPGGRNGGGALVGQFF.

The genes are TRBV7-2 and TRBJ1-2, with a possible D match to TRBD1 (6 bases). The germline V and J ends were trimmed by 2 bases and 7 bases, with 17 bases remaining between them. The CDR3 extends over 15 amino acids. Germline loops: CDR1 SGHTA, CDR2 FQGNSA. CDR3 nucleotide sequence: TGTGCCAGCAGCTTAAACCCCGGGACACGGTTTGGCTACACCTTC. Translating it yields CASSLNPGTRFGYTF. Using reference TRBV7-2 and TRBJ1-2 for the parts outside the CDR3, the full variable domain is GAGVSQSPSNKVTEKGKDVELRCDPISGHTALYWYRQSLGQGLEFLIYFQGNSAPDKSGLPSDRFSAERTGGSVSTLTIQRTQQEDSAVYLCASSLNPGTRFGYTFGSGTRLTVV.

This clone was seen just once. The rearrangement uses TRBV30 and TRBJ2-5; perhaps TRBD1 as D (6 bases). V was shortened by 4 bases and J by 5 bases, with 20 bases between the two germline ends. CDR1 and CDR2 from the germline V gene are GTSNPN and SVGIG (reference sequence). The CDR3 is 15 residues long. CDR3 coding DNA: TGTGCCTGGACCGGTCGCCCTACAGGGATGGAGACCCAGTACTTC. It yields the protein CAWTGRPTGMETQYF. Full variable domain (remainder filled in from reference TRBV30 and TRBJ2-5): SQTIHQWPATLVQPVGSPLSLECTVEGTSNPNLYWYRQAAGRGLQLLFYSVGIGQISSEVPQNLSASRPQDRQFILSSKKLLLSDSGFYLCAWTGRPTGMETQYFGPGTRLLVL.

The rearrangement uses TRBV5-6 and TRBJ2-7; D possibly corresponds to TRBD1 (5 bases). Germline CDR1 reads SGHDT; CDR2 reads YYEEEE. The CDR3 is 15 amino acids. The V end was cut by 4 bases, the J end by 0 bases, with 14 bases between. CDR3 bases: TGTGCCAGCAGCCTAGGGGCGGAAAGCTCCTACGAGCAGTACTTC. Protein sequence: CASSLGAESSYEQYF.

In regard to this clone: A read error is possible here, since a much larger clone lies one base away. The V call is TRBV6-4, the J call TRBJ2-5, with 9 bases identical to TRBD1. CDR1 and CDR2 (germline): MRHNA, SNTAGT. Trimming removed 5 bases from V and 3 bases from J; junction bases left unmatched: 1. This CDR3 is built from 13 residues. DNA of the CDR3: TGTGCCAGCAGTAGGGACAGGGAAGAGACCCAGTACTTC. Translation gives CASSRDREETQYF.

The chain is built from TRBV4-1 and TRBJ1-5, with D perhaps matching TRBD1 (6 bases). CDR3 size: 17 residues. Germline CDR1 and CDR2: MGHRA and YSYEKL. Trimming stripped 0 bases from V and 2 bases from J, with 14 bases between. In DNA, the CDR3 is TGCGCCAGCAGCCAAGAAAATTACAGGGTAGGCAATCAGCCCCAGCATTTT. Translated, it gives CASSQENYRVGNQPQHF.

The genes are TRBV7-3 and TRBJ1-6, with 7 bases aligning to TRBD1. This CDR3 contains 16 residues. Germline V CDR1 and CDR2: SGHTA, FQGTGA. The junction had 14 bases not matched to a gene; V was cut back by 5 bases and J by 10 bases. CDR3 protein: CASSQAQGYSFSPLHF. CDR3 DNA: TGTGCCAGCAGCCAAGCACAGGGGTACTCATTCTCACCCCTCCACTTT.

This clone was recorded a few times. The chain uses TRBV29-1 and TRBJ2-7; 7 bases map to TRBD1. The V segment lost 6 bases and the J segment 5 bases; nucleotides outside the gene matches: 4. The CDR3 is 11 amino acids. Germline lookup yields CDR1 SQVTM and CDR2 ANQGSEA. CDR3 region: CSVGTEDEQYF. The CDR3 nucleotides read TGCAGCGTCGGGACAGAGGACGAGCAGTACTTC.

The rearrangement joins TRBV5-6 to TRBJ2-2; a weak D match, TRBD1 (6 bases). In germline, CDR1 is SGHDT, CDR2 YYEEEE. CDR3 length: 13 residues. V was pared by 4 bases and J by 7 bases, with 11 bases between. The CDR3 loop is CASSRLGGGELFF. As DNA, the CDR3 is TGTGCCAGCAGCCGCCTAGGGGGCGGGGAGCTGTTTTTT.

The V and J genes are TRBV30 and TRBJ1-1; D is possibly TRBD1 (5 bases). In germline, CDR1 is GTSNPN, CDR2 SVGIG (reference sequence). CDR3 length: 14 residues. With 0 bases removed from V and 1 base from J, the gap between germline ends came to 9 bases. CDR3 sequence (DNA): TGTGCCTGGAGTGTAGGGGTATCGAACACTGAAGCTTTCTTT. Amino acid sequence: CAWSVGVSNTEAFF.

This clone was recorded a few times. The chain recombines TRBV28 with TRBJ1-5; a weak D match, TRBD1 (5 bases). Germline V lookup: CDR1 MDHEN, CDR2 SYDVKM. V was trimmed by 8 bases and J by 8 bases, leaving 13 bases between them. The length of the CDR3 is 12 residues. CDR3 nucleotide sequence: TGTGCCAGCCGGCAGGGTTTGGAGCCCCAGCATTTT. Amino acid sequence: CASRQGLEPQHF.

V gene TRBV6-5 combines with J gene TRBJ1-5, with 7 bases fitting TRBD1. This CDR3 has 16 amino acids. The germline V gene has CDR1 MNHEY and CDR2 SVGAGI. The J segment lost 6 bases and the V segment lost 4 bases, leaving 12 bases of the junction unmatched. CDR3 bases: TGTGCCAGCAGTTCGGGCTACAGAGGGGGCCTTCAGCCCCAGCATTTT. The encoded protein is CASSSGYRGGLQPQHF.

V and J are TRBV5-8 and TRBJ1-4; 8 bases match TRBD1. With V trimmed by 2 bases and J by 7 bases, 7 bases remained unmatched. The CDR3 is 15 amino acids. The germline V gene encodes CDR1 SGHTS and CDR2 YDEGEE. In DNA form, the CDR3 reads TGTGCCAGCAGCTTAGGACAGGGTGGAGGTGAAAAACTGTTTTTT. It is translated as CASSLGQGGGEKLFF.